This T cell receptor (beta chain) was captured by sequencing in a study of Tregs in tolerant kidney transplant recipients. Study overall: The nonmyeloablative bone marrow transplants came from related graft donors, with transient mixed chimerism.

Points on this clone: Read coverage stops 3 residues before the CDR3 terminus; the germline J gene supplies the remainder.

This table comes from immunoSEQ multiplex PCR, and its TCRdb copy is limited to in-frame clones, with some not included. The sample's table shows roughly 48,000 clones. Germline CDR1 reads DFQATT; CDR2 reads SNEGSKA (reference sequence). The CDR3 has 11 amino acids. The germline V and J ends were trimmed by 5 bases and 3 bases, with 7 bases remaining between them. The sample here was CD4+ T cells from blood, taken before the transplant. This clonotype was obtained from a human donor who received a combined kidney and bone marrow transplant. The V gene is TRBV20-1, the J gene TRBJ1-1; no definite D call. CDR3 bases read: TGCAGTGCTCTATTGGACACTGAA. Its translation: CSALLDTE. The complete CDR3 reads CSALLDTEAFF.